What follows describes a single TCR beta chain. Seattle's enrolled individuals joined amid active infection and were then monitored longitudinally. The germline gives CDR1 LNHDA, CDR2 SQIVND (reference sequence). This CDR3 contains 17 residues. V lost 0 bases and J 5 bases, leaving 17 bases between the germline ends. Here immunoSEQ multiplex PCR was the method, and the copy in TCRdb shows in-frame clones only, minus some. The table includes over 90,000 clones, 92% detected once. This specimen comes from a study of blood T cell repertoires in COVID-19. The clonotype comes from a woman between 45 and 60 years old with COVID-19, enrolled during active disease. V is TRBV19 and J is TRBJ2-1; D is unresolved. Sequencing used peripheral blood. CDR3 DNA: TGTGCCAGTAGTATAGAAGCGATCGGTACCAGCAACAATGAGCAGTTCTTC. Residues: CASSIEAIGTSNNEQFF.